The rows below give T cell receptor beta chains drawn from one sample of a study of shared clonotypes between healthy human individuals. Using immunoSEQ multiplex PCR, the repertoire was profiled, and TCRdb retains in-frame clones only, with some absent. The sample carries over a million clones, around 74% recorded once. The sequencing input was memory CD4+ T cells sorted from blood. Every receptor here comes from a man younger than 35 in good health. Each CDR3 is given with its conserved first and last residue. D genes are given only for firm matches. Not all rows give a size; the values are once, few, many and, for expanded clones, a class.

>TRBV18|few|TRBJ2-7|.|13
TGTGCCAGCTCACCACCAATCGGGGACGAGCAGTACTTC
CASSPPIGDEQYF
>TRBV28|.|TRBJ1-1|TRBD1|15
TGTGCCAGCAGTCAGACAGGGGATTGGTACACTGAAGCTTTCTTT
CASSQTGDWYTEAFF
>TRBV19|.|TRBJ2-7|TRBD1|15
TGTGCCAGTAGCATTGGACAGGGTTCTTTCTACGAGCAGTACTTC
CASSIGQGSFYEQYF
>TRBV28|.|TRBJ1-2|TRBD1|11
TGTGCCACCTCGGGACAGGGAGGCTACACCTTC
CATSGQGGYTF
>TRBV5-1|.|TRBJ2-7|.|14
TGCGCCAGCAGCCTTTCCGGGGGCTCCTACGAGCAGTACTTC
CASSLSGGSYEQYF
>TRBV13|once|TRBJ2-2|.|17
TGTGCCAGCAGCTTAGGCCTAGGCCGCTCGAACACCGGGGAGCTGTTTTTT
CASSLGLGRSNTGELFF
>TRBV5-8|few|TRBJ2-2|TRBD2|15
TGTGCCAGCAGCTTGCTAGCGGGAGTGATCGGGGAGCTGTTTTTT
CASSLLAGVIGELFF
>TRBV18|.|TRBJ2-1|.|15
TGTGCCAGCTCACCCAAGATAGTGGCGGGGAATGAGCAGTTCTTC
CASSPKIVAGNEQFF
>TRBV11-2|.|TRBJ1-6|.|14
TGTGCCAGCACTTTGGGGACAAGGAATTCACCCCTCCACTTT
CASTLGTRNSPLHF
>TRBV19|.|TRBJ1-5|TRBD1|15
TGTGCCAGTAGGTTGACAGGGCTAAACAATCAGCCCCAGCATTTT
CASRLTGLNNQPQHF
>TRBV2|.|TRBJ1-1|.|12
TGTGCCAGCAGTGAGACGGGACTTGAAGCTTTCTTT
CASSETGLEAFF
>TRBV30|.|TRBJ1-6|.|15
TGTGCCTGGAGTGTACTGAACTCCTATAATTCACCCCTCCACTTT
CAWSVLNSYNSPLHF
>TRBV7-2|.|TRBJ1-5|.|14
TGTGCCAGCAGCTTTGCGGGGGAAGGGCAGCCCCAGCATTTT
CASSFAGEGQPQHF
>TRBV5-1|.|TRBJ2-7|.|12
TGCGCCAGCAGCGGGACCTTCTACGAGCAGTACTTC
CASSGTFYEQYF
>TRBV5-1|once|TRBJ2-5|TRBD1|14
TGCGCCAGCAGCATTGGGACAGTCCAAGAGACCCAGTACTTC
CASSIGTVQETQYF
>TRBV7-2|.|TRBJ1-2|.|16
TGTGCCAGCAGCGCGGCGCCCAGCCTTCCCAACTATGGCTACACCTTC
CASSAAPSLPNYGYTF
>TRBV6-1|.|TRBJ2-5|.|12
TGTGCCAGCAGTGAAAATCCCGAGACCCAGTACTTC
CASSENPETQYF
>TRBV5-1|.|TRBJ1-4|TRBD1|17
TGCGCCAGCAGCTCGGGGACAGGGATTAAAACTAATGAAAAACTGTTTTTT
CASSSGTGIKTNEKLFF
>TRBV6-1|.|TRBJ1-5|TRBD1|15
TGTGCCAGCAGTTCAGGGGGGTCGGGCAATCAGCCCCAGCATTTT
CASSSGGSGNQPQHF
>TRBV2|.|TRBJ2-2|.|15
TGTGCCAGCAGTGACGTAGGGGGTGGCACCGGGGAGCTGTTTTTT
CASSDVGGGTGELFF
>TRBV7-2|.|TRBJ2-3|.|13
TGTGCCAGCAGCTTAACTTATACAGATACGCAGTATTTT
CASSLTYTDTQYF
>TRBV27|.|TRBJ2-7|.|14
TGTGCCAGCAGTTCGGGCCACGCGACCTACGAGCAGTACTTC
CASSSGHATYEQYF
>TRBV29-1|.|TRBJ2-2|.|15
TGCAGCGTTGACATGCAGGGCAGGAGCACCGGGGAGCTGTTTTTT
CSVDMQGRSTGELFF
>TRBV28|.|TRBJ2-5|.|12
TGTGCCAGCAGTTTATTAAAAGAGACCCAGTACTTC
CASSLLKETQYF
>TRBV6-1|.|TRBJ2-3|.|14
TGTGCCAGCAGGGAGGGGGGGAGCACAGATACGCAGTATTTT
CASREGGSTDTQYF
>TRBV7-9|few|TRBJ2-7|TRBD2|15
TGTGCCAGCAGCTCCCGGGCGGGAGCGACCTACGAGCAGTACTTC
CASSSRAGATYEQYF
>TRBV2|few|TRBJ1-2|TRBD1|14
TGTGCCAGCAGGGCCGGGACAGGGGGCGGTGGCTACACCTTC
CASRAGTGGGGYTF
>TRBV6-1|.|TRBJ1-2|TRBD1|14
TGTGCCAGCACCTACGGGACAGGGGGCTATGGCTACACCTTC
CASTYGTGGYGYTF